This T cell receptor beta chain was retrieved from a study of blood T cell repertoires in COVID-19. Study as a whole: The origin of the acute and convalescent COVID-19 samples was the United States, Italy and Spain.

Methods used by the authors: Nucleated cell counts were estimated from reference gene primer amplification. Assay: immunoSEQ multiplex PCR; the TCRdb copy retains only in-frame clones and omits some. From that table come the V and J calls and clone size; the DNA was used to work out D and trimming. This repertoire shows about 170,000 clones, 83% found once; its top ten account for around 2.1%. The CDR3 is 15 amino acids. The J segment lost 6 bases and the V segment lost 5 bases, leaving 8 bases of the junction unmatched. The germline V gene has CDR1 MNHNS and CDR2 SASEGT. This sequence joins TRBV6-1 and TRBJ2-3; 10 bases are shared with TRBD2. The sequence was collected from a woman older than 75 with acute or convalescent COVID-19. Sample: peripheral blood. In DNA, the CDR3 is TGTGCCAGCAGTCCAGCGGGAGGGCCGTTCGATACGCAGTATTTT. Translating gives CASSPAGGPFDTQYF.